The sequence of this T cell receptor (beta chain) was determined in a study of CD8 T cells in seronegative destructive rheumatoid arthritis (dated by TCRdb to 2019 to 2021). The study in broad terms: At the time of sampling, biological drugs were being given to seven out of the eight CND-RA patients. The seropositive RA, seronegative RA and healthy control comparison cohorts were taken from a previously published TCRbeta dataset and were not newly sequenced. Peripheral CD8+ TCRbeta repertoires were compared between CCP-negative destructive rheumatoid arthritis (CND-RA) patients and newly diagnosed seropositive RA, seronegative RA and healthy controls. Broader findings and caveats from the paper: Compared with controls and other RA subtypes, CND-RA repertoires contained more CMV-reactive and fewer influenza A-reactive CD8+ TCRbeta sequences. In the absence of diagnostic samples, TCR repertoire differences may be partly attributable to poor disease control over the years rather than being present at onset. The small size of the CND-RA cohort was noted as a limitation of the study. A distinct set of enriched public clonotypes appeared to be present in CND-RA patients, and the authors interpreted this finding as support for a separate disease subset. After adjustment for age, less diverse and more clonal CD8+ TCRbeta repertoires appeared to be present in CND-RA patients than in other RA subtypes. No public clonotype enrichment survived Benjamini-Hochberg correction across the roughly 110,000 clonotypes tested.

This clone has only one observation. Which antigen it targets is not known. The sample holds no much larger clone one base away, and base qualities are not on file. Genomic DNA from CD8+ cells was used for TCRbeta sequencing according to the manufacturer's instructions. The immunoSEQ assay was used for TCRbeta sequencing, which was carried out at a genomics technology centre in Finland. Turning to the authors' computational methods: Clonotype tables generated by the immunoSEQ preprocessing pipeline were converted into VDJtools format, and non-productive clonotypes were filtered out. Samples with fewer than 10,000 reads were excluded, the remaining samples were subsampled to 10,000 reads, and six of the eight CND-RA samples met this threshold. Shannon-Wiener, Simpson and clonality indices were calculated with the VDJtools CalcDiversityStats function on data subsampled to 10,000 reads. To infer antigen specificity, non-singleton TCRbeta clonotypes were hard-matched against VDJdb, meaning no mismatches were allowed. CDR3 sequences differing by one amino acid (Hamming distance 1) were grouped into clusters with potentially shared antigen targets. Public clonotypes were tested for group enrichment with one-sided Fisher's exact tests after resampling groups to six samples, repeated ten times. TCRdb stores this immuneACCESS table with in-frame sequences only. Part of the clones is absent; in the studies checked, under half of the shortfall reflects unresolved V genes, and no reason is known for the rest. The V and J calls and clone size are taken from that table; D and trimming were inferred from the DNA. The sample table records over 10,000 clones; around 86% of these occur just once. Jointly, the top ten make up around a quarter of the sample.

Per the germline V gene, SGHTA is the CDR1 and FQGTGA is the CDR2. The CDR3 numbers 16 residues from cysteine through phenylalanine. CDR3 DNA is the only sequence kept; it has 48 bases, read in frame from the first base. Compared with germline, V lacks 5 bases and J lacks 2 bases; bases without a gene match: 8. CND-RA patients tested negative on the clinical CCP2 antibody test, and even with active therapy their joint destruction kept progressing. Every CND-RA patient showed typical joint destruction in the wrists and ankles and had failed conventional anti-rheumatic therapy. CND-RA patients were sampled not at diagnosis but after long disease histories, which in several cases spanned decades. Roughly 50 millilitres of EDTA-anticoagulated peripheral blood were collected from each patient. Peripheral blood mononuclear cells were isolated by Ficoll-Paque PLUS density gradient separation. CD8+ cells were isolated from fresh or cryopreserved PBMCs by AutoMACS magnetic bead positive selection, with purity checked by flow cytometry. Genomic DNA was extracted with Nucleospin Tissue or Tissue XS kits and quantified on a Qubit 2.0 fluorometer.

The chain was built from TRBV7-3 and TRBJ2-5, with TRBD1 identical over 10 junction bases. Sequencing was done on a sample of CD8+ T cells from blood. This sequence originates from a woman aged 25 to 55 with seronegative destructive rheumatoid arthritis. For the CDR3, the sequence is CASSLRGTGVQETQYF. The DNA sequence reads TGTGCCAGCAGCCTTCGCGGGACAGGGGTTCAAGAGACCCAGTACTTC.